Given below is one TCR beta chain in context. It lacks a known antigen. No much larger clonotype is one base removed from it; base qualities were not supplied. The collaborating institutions used their own protocols to collect whole blood in K2EDTA tubes. For TCRbeta analysis, collaborators shipped samples in one of three forms: frozen whole blood, isolated PBMCs, or DNA extracted from either of those sample types. V was cut back by 5 bases and J by 0 bases, leaving a gap of 14 bases between them. The germline V gene provides CDR1 SQVTM and CDR2 ANQGSEA. Taken from cysteine to phenylalanine, the CDR3 has 16 residues. Only CDR3 DNA remains: 48 bases, in frame from the first base. The immunoSEQ Assay, a bias-controlled multiplex PCR, was used to amplify TCRbeta CDR3 regions from genomic DNA. Regarding the original processing steps: Nucleated cell counts per sample were estimated from amplification of reference gene primers within the assay. To quantify the absolute abundance of each unique TCRbeta CDR3 rearrangement, sequence reads were collapsed and filtered. For each sample, productive Simpson clonality was calculated by taking the square root of Simpson's diversity index across productive rearrangements. TCRdb provides this immuneACCESS table in a form limited to in-frame rearrangements. Some clones are lacking; in checked studies, under half of them reflect an unresolved V gene, and why the rest are absent is not known. V and J calls and clone size are as listed in that table; D and trimming were resolved from the DNA. Across this sample there are tens of thousands of clones, with roughly 90% seen only once. About 4.3% of the sample belongs to the ten largest clones.

These data are taken from a study of blood T cell repertoires in COVID-19 (dated by TCRdb to 2018 to 2020). In the study overall: Collaborator samples came from the United States, Italy and Spain and covered acute and convalescent phases of COVID-19. The samples were drawn from the first 160 participants of the ongoing ImmuneRACE study and from 950 to 1,500 subjects provided by 6 global collaborators. The sample metadata nearly always contained a de-identified subject ID, COVID-19 status, age in years and sex. The prospective study material was composed of cDNA or gDNA derived from T cells, B-cell-depleted T cells, or PBMCs. Deeply sampled blood TCRbeta repertoires from subjects exposed to, actively infected with, or recovered from COVID-19 were included in the dataset. Where HLA class I and class II types were available, the types were taken from metadata supplied by the sample provider, not from assay-based typing. The repertoires were made available in a free public database intended to serve as a resource for research on the immune response to SARS-CoV-2. Overall study results and their limits: The quantity of clinical and demographic metadata differed by source and by participant and was supplied without curation.

This chain is built from TRBV29-1 and TRBJ2-6; possibly the D gene is TRBD2, per 5 matching bases. The TCR was taken from a woman of 80 years or more with active or convalescent COVID-19. Sequencing used peripheral blood. The CDR3 protein is CSVWGVSNSGANVLTF. At the DNA level, the sequence is TGCAGCGTTTGGGGAGTATCTAACTCTGGGGCCAACGTCCTGACTTTC. Reference TRBV29-1 and TRBJ2-6 genes cover what lies past the CDR3, so the full variable domain is SAVISQKPSRDICQRGTSLTIQCQVDSQVTMMFWYRQQPGQSLTLIATANQGSEATYESGFVIDKFPISRPNLTFSTLTVSNMSPEDSSIYLCSVWGVSNSGANVLTFGAGSRLTVL.